These T cell receptor beta chains were read from a single sample in a study of vaccination and CD4 T cells after COVID-19. The antigens for these receptors are not known. TCRdb reprocessed the PCR reads with MiXCR, giving one entry per CDR3 protein. The sample lists fewer than 20,000 distinct CDR3 sequences; approximately 52% were seen once. Sequenced sample: CD4+ T cells from blood, cultured in vitro. Receptors originate from a human donor who had recovered from COVID-19. CDR3s include the opening cysteine and the closing phenylalanine or tryptophan. The D gene is left open where the match is weak. Clone size, where shown, is once, few, many, or a class for clones that have expanded.

D: TRBD2; J: TRBJ2-1; size: once; V: TRBV5-1; CDR3: CASSLVAGGNEQFF; DNA: TGCGCCAGCAGCTTGGTAGCGGGAGGAAATGAGCAGTTCTTC
D: TRBD2; J: TRBJ2-1; size: -; V: TRBV7-9; CDR3: CASSLAGGPGNEQFF; DNA: TGTGCCAGCAGTTTAGCGGGGGGGCCGGGCAATGAGCAGTTCTTC
D: -; J: TRBJ1-4; size: -; V: TRBV28; CDR3: CASSSSISGEKLFF; DNA: TGTGCCAGCAGTTCCTCGATTAGCGGTGAAAAACTGTTTTTT
D: TRBD2; J: TRBJ2-1; size: -; V: TRBV20-1; CDR3: CSARPHSYSSGRRQFF; DNA: TGCAGTGCTCGCCCCCACTCCTATTCTAGCGGGAGGCGGCAGTTCTTC
D: -; J: TRBJ2-3; size: -; V: TRBV6-5; CDR3: CASCYSLMGRADTQYF; DNA: TGTGCCAGCTGTTACTCCCTTATGGGAAGGGCAGATACGCAGTATTTT
D: -; J: TRBJ1-2; size: -; V: TRBV4-2; CDR3: CASSQDGLLNYGYTF; DNA: TGTGCCAGCAGCCAAGATGGCCTGTTGAACTATGGCTACACCTTC
D: -; J: TRBJ1-2; size: -; V: TRBV20-1; CDR3: CSARRASAYTF; DNA: TGCAGTGCTAGGCGGGCCTCCGCCTACACCTTC
D: TRBD1; J: TRBJ1-5; size: -; V: TRBV6-5; CDR3: CASSLTGLHQPQHF; DNA: TGTGCCAGCAGTTTGACAGGGTTGCATCAGCCCCAGCATTTT
D: -; J: TRBJ1-5; size: few; V: TRBV2; CDR3: CASRAAWGASNQPQHF; DNA: TGTGCCAGCAGGGCTGCATGGGGGGCAAGCAATCAGCCCCAGCATTTT
D: -; J: TRBJ2-1; size: once; V: TRBV2; CDR3: CASSRAGRVNNEQFF; DNA: TGTGCCAGCAGCCGTGCGGGGCGGGTCAACAATGAGCAGTTCTTC
D: TRBD1; J: TRBJ2-1; size: -; V: TRBV15; CDR3: CATSRDVGQGANEQFF; DNA: TGTGCCACCAGCAGAGATGTAGGACAGGGGGCGAATGAGCAGTTCTTC
D: -; J: TRBJ2-5; size: -; V: TRBV7-9; CDR3: CASSAGAGGRSETQYF; DNA: TGTGCCAGCAGCGCGGGGGCCGGGGGGCGCTCAGAGACCCAGTACTTC
D: TRBD1; J: TRBJ1-1; size: few; V: TRBV6-1; CDR3: CASTEDRANTEAFF; DNA: TGTGCCAGCACCGAGGACAGGGCCAACACTGAAGCTTTCTTT
D: TRBD2; J: TRBJ2-7; size: once; V: TRBV20-1; CDR3: CSARGRGTYEQYF; DNA: TGCAGTGCTAGAGGGCGGGGGACCTACGAGCAGTACTTC
D: TRBD2; J: TRBJ2-1; size: few; V: TRBV20-1; CDR3: CSARAPGGGYNEQFF; DNA: TGCAGTGCTAGAGCCCCGGGAGGGGGGTACAATGAGCAGTTCTTC
D: TRBD2; J: TRBJ2-2; size: -; V: TRBV7-3; CDR3: CASRTGGANTGELFF; DNA: TGTGCCAGCAGGACCGGGGGGGCGAACACCGGGGAGCTGTTTTTT
D: -; J: TRBJ1-5; size: -; V: TRBV11-2; CDR3: CASSFGSIGNQPQHF; DNA: TGTGCCAGCAGCTTTGGCAGCATCGGCAATCAGCCCCAGCATTTT
D: -; J: TRBJ2-7; size: -; V: TRBV5-1; CDR3: CASSFSGPEHEQYF; DNA: TGCGCCAGCAGCTTCTCGGGACCAGAGCACGAGCAGTACTTC
D: -; J: TRBJ1-6; size: -; V: TRBV2; CDR3: CASSASQGRDSPLHF; DNA: TGTGCCAGCAGTGCGAGCCAGGGTAGGGATTCACCCCTCCACTTT
D: TRBD2; J: TRBJ2-7; size: -; V: TRBV24-1; CDR3: CATSDSSGPAYEQYF; DNA: TGTGCCACCAGTGACTCTAGCGGGCCCGCCTACGAGCAGTACTTC
D: TRBD1; J: TRBJ2-5; size: -; V: TRBV6-1; CDR3: CASSEGGQGQETQYF; DNA: TGTGCCAGCAGTGAAGGGGGACAGGGGCAAGAGACCCAGTACTTC
D: TRBD1; J: TRBJ2-5; size: -; V: TRBV7-3; CDR3: CASSTTTGGETQYF; DNA: TGTGCCAGCAGCACAACGACAGGGGGAGAGACCCAGTACTTC
D: -; J: TRBJ2-5; size: -; V: TRBV5-1; CDR3: CASSMNGGETQYF; DNA: TGCGCCAGCAGCATGAACGGAGGAGAGACCCAGTACTTC
D: -; J: TRBJ1-5; size: -; V: TRBV20-1; CDR3: CSARQGIWNQPQHF; DNA: TGCAGTGCTCGGCAGGGGATTTGGAATCAGCCCCAGCATTTT
D: -; J: TRBJ2-6; size: -; V: TRBV28; CDR3: CASSSSGSGANVLTF; DNA: TGTGCCAGCAGTTCCTCAGGCTCTGGGGCCAACGTCCTGACTTTC